This TCR beta chain was sequenced during a study of T cell repertoires in cytomegalovirus infection. Germline V gene sequence: CDR1 MNHEY, CDR2 SVGAGI. This CDR3 spans 12 amino acids. The V gene lost 0 bases and the J gene lost 7 bases, with 7 bases spanning the gap. To note about this clonotype: Its antigen is unknown.

Findings and caveats of the study: Within the response measured ex vivo, HLA-C-restricted CMV-specific TCR beta clonotypes were dominant.

MiXCR, run by TCRdb on the reads, gives a single entry per CDR3 protein. The sample records 300,000 or so distinct CDR3 sequences, 8% to 10% being singletons. The source of this sequence is a human donor in good health (CMV status not recorded). Some clones in this sample may be carry-over from other donors' samples. The chain is built from TRBV6-5 and TRBJ2-7; D possibly corresponds to TRBD2 (5 bases). The specimen sequenced was PBMCs. The CDR3 nucleotides read TGTGCCAGCAGTTACTCGACGGGGGAGCAGTACTTC. Translation gives CASSYSTGEQYF.